The source of this TCR beta chain is a study of vaccination and CD4 T cells after COVID-19. Overall study context: The interval from dose two to post-vaccine sampling had a median of roughly 70 days, and it ranged from 14 to 241.

Time point: late sampling 161 to 241 days after vaccination in a few convalescent patients. Study-level results: SARS-CoV-2-reactive clonotype medians increased from roughly 21 to 40, not significantly.

Worth noting for this clonotype: Its antigen is unidentified.

The CDR3 is 14 residues long. V was clipped by 3 bases and J by 4 bases, with 11 bases between them. Germline V gene lookup returns CDR1 SGHTA and CDR2 FQGTGA. TCRdb re-called the PCR reads through MiXCR, storing one row per CDR3 protein. The data contain roughly 31,000 distinct CDR3 sequences, 49% of them singletons. Source: CD4+ T cells from blood, taken about 7 months after SARS-CoV-2 vaccination. The receptor was derived from a human donor who had recovered from COVID-19. This chain uses TRBV7-3 with TRBJ2-3; D ambiguous. The CDR3 loop is CASSLGRSADTQYF. The CDR3 coding sequence is TGTGCCAGCAGCTTGGGCAGGTCGGCAGATACGCAGTATTTT. The full variable domain, rest sourced from reference TRBV7-3 and TRBJ2-3, is GAGVSQTPSNKVTEKGKYVELRCDPISGHTALYWYRQSLGQGPEFLIYFQGTGAADDSGLPNDRFFAVRPEGSVSTLKIQRTERGDSAVYLCASSLGRSADTQYFGPGTRLTVL.